The clone carrying this TCR beta chain has just a few counts. Its cognate antigen is unknown. The same CDR3 arises from other DNA sequences in this sample as well. The sample is drawn from a study of beta chain features in type 1 diabetes. Whole-study results and caveats: Still unanswered here is whether HLA type influences TCRB rearrangement. PCR, the amplification step, might favor shorter templates, equally in patients and controls. Type 1 diabetes patients had moderately but significantly shorter TCRB CDR3s in all four CD4+ subsets.

The investigators reverse transcribed all of the isolated RNA, so they sequenced expressed TCRB transcripts. Assay: immunoSEQ multiplex PCR; the TCRdb copy retains only in-frame clones and omits some. The sample records 450,000 or so clones, about an eighth being singletons. Sequencing was performed on naive CD4+ T cells from blood. This receptor was identified in a woman aged 18-29 years in good health.

The CDR3 region is CASSRTSGSYNEQFF. CDR3 DNA: TGTGCCAGCAGCAGGACTAGCGGGAGTTACAATGAGCAGTTCTTC. This chain joins TRBV7-2 and TRBJ2-1; 13 bases line up with TRBD2. Germline V gives CDR1 SGHTA, CDR2 FQGNSA. V lost 5 bases, J lost 4 bases, and 2 bases stayed unmatched. This CDR3 is built from 15 residues.